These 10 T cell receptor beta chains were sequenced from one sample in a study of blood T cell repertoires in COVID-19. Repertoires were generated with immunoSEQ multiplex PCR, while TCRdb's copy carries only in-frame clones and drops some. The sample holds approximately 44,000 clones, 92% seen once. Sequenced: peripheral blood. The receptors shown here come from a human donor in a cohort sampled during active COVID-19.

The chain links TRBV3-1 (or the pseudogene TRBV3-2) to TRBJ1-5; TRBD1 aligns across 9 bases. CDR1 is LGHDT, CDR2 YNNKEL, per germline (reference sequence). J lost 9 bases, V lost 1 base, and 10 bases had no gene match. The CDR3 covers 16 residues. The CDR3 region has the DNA TGTGCCAGCAGCCAAGCCCCGGACAGGGGTCTGTGGCCCCAGCATTTT. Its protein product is CASSQAPDRGLWPQHF.

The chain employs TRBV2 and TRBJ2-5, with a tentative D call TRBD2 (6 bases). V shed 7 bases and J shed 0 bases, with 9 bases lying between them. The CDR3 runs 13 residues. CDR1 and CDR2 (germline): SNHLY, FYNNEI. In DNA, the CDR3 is TGTGCCAGCAAACGGGACTACCAAGAGACCCAGTACTTC. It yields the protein CASKRDYQETQYF. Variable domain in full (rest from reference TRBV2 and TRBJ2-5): EPEVTQTPSHQVTQMGQEVILRCVPISNHLYFYWYRQILGQKVEFLVSFYNNEISEKSEIFDDQFSVERPDGSNFTLKIRSTKLEDSAMYFCASKRDYQETQYFGPGTRLLVL.

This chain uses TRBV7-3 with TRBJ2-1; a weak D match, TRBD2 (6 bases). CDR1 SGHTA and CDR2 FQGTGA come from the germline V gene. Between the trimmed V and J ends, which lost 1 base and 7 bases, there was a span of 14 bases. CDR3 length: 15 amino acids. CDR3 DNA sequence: TGTGCCAGCAGCTTAAATCCGGTTCGGGGGAATGAGCAGTTCTTC. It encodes CASSLNPVRGNEQFF.

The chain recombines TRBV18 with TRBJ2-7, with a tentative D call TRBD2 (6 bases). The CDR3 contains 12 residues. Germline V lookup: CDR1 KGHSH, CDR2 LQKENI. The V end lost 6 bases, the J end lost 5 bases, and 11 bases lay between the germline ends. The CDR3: CASSPGENEQYF. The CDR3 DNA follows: TGTGCCAGCTCCCCGGGAGAAAACGAGCAGTACTTC. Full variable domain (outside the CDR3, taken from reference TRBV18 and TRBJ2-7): NAGVMQNPRHLVRRRGQEARLRCSPMKGHSHVYWYRQLPEEGLKFMVYLQKENIIDESGMPKERFSAEFPKEGPSILRIQQVVRGDSAAYFCASSPGENEQYFGPGTRLTVT.

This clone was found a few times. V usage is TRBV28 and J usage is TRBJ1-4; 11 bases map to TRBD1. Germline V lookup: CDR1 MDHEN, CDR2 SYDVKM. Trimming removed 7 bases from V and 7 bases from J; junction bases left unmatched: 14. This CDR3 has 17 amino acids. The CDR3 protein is CASIQSGQGGEGEKLFF. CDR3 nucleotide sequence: TGTGCCAGCATCCAATCGGGACAGGGGGGAGAGGGTGAAAAACTGTTTTTT.

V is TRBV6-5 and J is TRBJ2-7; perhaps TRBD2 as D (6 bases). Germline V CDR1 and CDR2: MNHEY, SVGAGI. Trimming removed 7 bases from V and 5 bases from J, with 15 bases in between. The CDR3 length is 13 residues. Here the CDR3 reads CASTLGGSNEQYF. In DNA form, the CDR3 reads TGTGCCAGCACTCTTGGAGGGAGCAACGAGCAGTACTTC.

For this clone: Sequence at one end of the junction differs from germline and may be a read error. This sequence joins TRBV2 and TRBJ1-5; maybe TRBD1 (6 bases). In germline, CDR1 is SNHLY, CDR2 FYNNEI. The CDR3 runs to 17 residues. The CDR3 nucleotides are TGTGCCAGCAGTGAAGGGGGGGGCGGGGGCCGCAACCAGCCCCAGCATTTT. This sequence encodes CASSEGGGGGRNQPQHF.

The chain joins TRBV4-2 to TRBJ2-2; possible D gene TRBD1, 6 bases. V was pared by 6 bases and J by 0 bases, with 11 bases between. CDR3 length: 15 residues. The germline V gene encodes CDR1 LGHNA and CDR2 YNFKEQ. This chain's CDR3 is CASSHSGANTGELFF. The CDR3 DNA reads TGTGCCAGCAGTCACTCAGGGGCGAACACCGGGGAGCTGTTTTTT.

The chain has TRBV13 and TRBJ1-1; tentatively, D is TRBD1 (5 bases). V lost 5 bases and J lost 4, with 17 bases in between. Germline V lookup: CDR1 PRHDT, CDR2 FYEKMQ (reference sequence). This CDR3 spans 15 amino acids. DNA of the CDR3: TGTGCCAGCAGCCCAAGGGGCGACGGGGGCACTGAAGCTTTCTTT. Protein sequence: CASSPRGDGGTEAFF.

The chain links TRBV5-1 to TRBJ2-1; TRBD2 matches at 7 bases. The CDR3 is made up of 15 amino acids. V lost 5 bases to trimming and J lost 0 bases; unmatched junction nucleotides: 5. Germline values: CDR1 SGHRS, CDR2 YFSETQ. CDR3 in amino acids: CASRGEGSSYNEQFF. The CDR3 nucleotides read TGCGCCAGCAGGGGGGAGGGGAGCTCCTACAATGAGCAGTTCTTC.